The 29 T cell receptor beta chains presented below share a single source sample, sequenced in a study of T cells expressing NK-cell markers (dated by TCRdb to 2019 to 2021). The library was produced with 5' RACE. For sequencing, an Illumina HiSeq 2000 was employed. After reprocessing by TCRdb, each CDR3 protein sequence is one entry, and no DNA is given. The data table for this sample lists approximately 110,000 distinct CDR3 sequences. The top ten hold roughly 18% of the sample. The sequenced material came from blood T cells: a sorted CD56 or NKG2C T cell subset, CD4+ or CD8+ T cells, or bulk PBMC T cells (not recorded which). All receptors come from a woman between 18 and 69 years old in good health.

This sequence joins TRBV19 and TRBJ1-5. From germline, CDR1 is LNHDA and CDR2 SQIVND (reference sequence). The CDR3 runs to 12 residues. The CDR3 region is CASSPTFQPQHF. Complete variable domain (other parts from reference TRBV19 and TRBJ1-5): DGGITQSPKYLFRKEGQNVTLSCEQNLNHDAMYWYRQDPGQGLRLIYYSQIVNDFQKGDIAEGYSVSREKKESFPLTVTSAQKNPTAFYLCASSPTFQPQHFGDGTRLSIL.

V gene TRBV20-1 combines with J gene TRBJ2-7. Germline CDR1 DFQATT, CDR2 SNEGSKA (reference sequence). CDR3 size: 14 residues. The CDR3 protein is CSASLPGTPYEQYF.

The chain links TRBV7-9 to TRBJ2-7. The CDR3 length is 14 residues. Per the germline V gene, CDR1 is SEHNR and CDR2 is FQNEAQ (reference sequence). CDR3 residues: CASSFSEVPHEQYF.

The V call is TRBV5-4, the J call TRBJ2-7; as DNA is missing, the TRBD2 call by TCRdb cannot be tested. CDR3 length equals 15 residues. CDR1 is SGHNT and CDR2 is YYREEE in the germline V gene (reference sequence). CDR3 sequence: CASSGGRGSWYEQYF.

This chain connects TRBV24-1 to TRBJ2-1; the TCRdb D gene call, TRBD2, has no DNA to confirm it. Germline V gene lookup returns CDR1 KGHDR and CDR2 SFDVKD. The CDR3 is 17 amino acids. CDR3 protein: CATQPTAGDVVGNEQFF.

The rearrangement links TRBV28 to TRBJ2-3; as DNA is missing, the TRBD2 call by TCRdb cannot be tested. The germline CDR1 and CDR2 sequences are MDHEN and SYDVKM. This CDR3 region has 16 residues. CDR3 sequence reads: CASSLLAEGASDTQYF.

The chain links TRBV27 to TRBJ1-1; TCRdb gives TRBD1 as the D gene, but with no DNA this cannot be confirmed. The CDR3 length is 14 residues. Looked up from germline, CDR1 is MNHEY and CDR2 is SMNVEV (reference sequence). The CDR3 loop reads CASSLYMRGTEAFF.

The chain couples TRBV29-1 to TRBJ2-1; without DNA, the TCRdb call of TRBD2 cannot be checked. The CDR3 extends over 19 amino acids. Germline V gene sequence: CDR1 SQVTM, CDR2 ANQGSEA. The CDR3: CSVESGLAGGTHSYNEQFF.

The chain carries TRBV9 and TRBJ1-2; without DNA, the TCRdb call of TRBD1 cannot be checked. CDR1 and CDR2 from the germline V gene are SGDLS and YYNGEE. The CDR3 is 18 amino acids. The CDR3 reads CASSVALGTEDGDYGYTF.

V usage is TRBV5-6 and J usage is TRBJ2-2. Germline V gene sequence: CDR1 SGHDT, CDR2 YYEEEE. The CDR3 runs 15 residues. The CDR3 loop is CASSLVFWESGELFF.

V gene TRBV27 combines with J gene TRBJ2-5; TCRdb's D call of TRBD1 is untestable without DNA. The CDR3 is made up of 16 amino acids. Germline V CDR1 and CDR2: MNHEY, SMNVEV (reference sequence). The CDR3 spells CASSLSLSGLQETQYF.

The V and J genes are TRBV6-5 and TRBJ1-3; the TRBD1 assignment by TCRdb is unverifiable without DNA. Germline V gene sequence: CDR1 MNHEY, CDR2 SVGAGI. The CDR3 extends over 17 amino acids. CDR3 loop: CASSLPRSREPRNTIYF.

The chain uses TRBV5-3 and TRBJ1-5. TRBV5-3 is an ORF for which the function is uncertain. The CDR3 covers 15 residues. CDR3 amino acids: CASSTIRTANQPQHF.

This chain joins TRBV4-1 and TRBJ2-1. This CDR3 comprises 15 residues. CDR1 is MGHRA and CDR2 is YSYEKL in the germline V gene. The CDR3 loop is CASSQGPSQYNEQFF.

CDR3 sequence reads: CASSFFPNTPGKFF. This chain links TRBV27 with TRBJ2-1; TCRdb calls TRBD1, which cannot be checked without DNA. CDR3 length: 14 amino acids. The germline CDR1 and CDR2 sequences are MNHEY and SMNVEV (reference sequence).

The CDR3 is CATREAAIAYNEQFF. The V gene is TRBV10-3, the J gene TRBJ2-1; TCRdb returns TRBD2, unconfirmable since there is no DNA. Germline CDR1 and CDR2: ENHRY and SYGVKD. The CDR3 totals 15 residues.

The chain employs TRBV29-1 and TRBJ2-1; TCRdb outputs TRBD2, but without DNA this stays unchecked. The CDR3 is 14 residues long. Germline lookup yields CDR1 SQVTM and CDR2 ANQGSEA. The CDR3 sequence: CSVATSASYNEQFF.

CDR3 loop: CASSLAGSTGELFF. The chain recombines TRBV5-4 with TRBJ2-2. This CDR3 spans 14 amino acids. Germline V gene sequence: CDR1 SGHNT, CDR2 YYREEE (reference sequence).

The chain's CDR3 is CASSLLTYTGELFF. V and J are TRBV28 and TRBJ2-2. The CDR3 totals 14 residues. Germline-derived CDR1 and CDR2 are MDHEN and SYDVKM. Looking up the rest from reference TRBV28 and TRBJ2-2 gives the full variable domain: DVKVTQSSRYLVKRTGEKVFLECVQDMDHENMFWYRQDPGLGLRLIYFSYDVKMKEKGDIPEGYSVSREKKERFSLILESASTNQTSMYLCASSLLTYTGELFFGEGSRLTVL.

This chain connects TRBV2 to TRBJ2-1; TCRdb's D call, TRBD2, is unchecked because there is no DNA. CDR1 is SNHLY and CDR2 is FYNNEI in the germline V gene. This CDR3 has 16 amino acids. The CDR3 spells CASRNQLAATYNEQFF.

V and J are TRBV5-8 and TRBJ1-6. Germline loops: CDR1 SGHTS, CDR2 YDEGEE. This CDR3 is 12 amino acids long. The CDR3 reads CASSLGRSPLHF.

V usage is TRBV9 and J usage is TRBJ2-4; checking the TCRdb D call of TRBD2 is not possible without DNA. Germline assignment: CDR1 SGDLS and CDR2 YYNGEE. The CDR3 sequence is 14 residues long. CDR3 in amino acids: CASSPSGGSNIQYF.

The chain combines TRBV12-3 or TRBV12-4 with TRBJ1-1; TCRdb picks TRBD1, but there is no DNA to check that call. This CDR3 has 14 residues. The CDR3 loop is CASTGRGALTEAFF.

V and J are TRBV28 and TRBJ2-5. The CDR3 has 12 residues. Looked up from germline, CDR1 is MDHEN and CDR2 is SYDVKM. CDR3 loop: CASSPDFETQYF.

The chain employs TRBV4-1 and TRBJ2-1; checking the TCRdb D call of TRBD2 is not possible without DNA. This CDR3 has 14 amino acids. The V gene's germline CDR1 is MGHRA and CDR2 YSYEKL. This CDR3 reads CASRFGGGADEQFF.

The chain has TRBV15 and TRBJ2-5. Germline V gene data show CDR1 as LNHNV and CDR2 as YYDKDF (reference sequence). The CDR3 extends over 12 amino acids. This chain's CDR3 is CATSRVVETQYF.

This chain links TRBV4-3 with TRBJ2-7; the TCRdb D gene call, TRBD2, has no DNA to confirm it. The CDR3 spans 14 residues. Germline V lookup: CDR1 LGHNA, CDR2 YSLEER. This CDR3 is CASSQEWTSPEQYF.

The chain recombines TRBV19 with TRBJ1-5; without DNA, the TCRdb call of TRBD1 cannot be checked. The germline gives CDR1 LNHDA, CDR2 SQIVND (reference sequence). CDR3 length: 14 amino acids. The CDR3 region is CASTKGQGAQPQHF.

The rearrangement links TRBV5-1 to TRBJ2-3; the TRBD1 assignment by TCRdb is unverifiable without DNA. Looked up from germline, CDR1 is SGHRS and CDR2 is YFSETQ. There are 15 residues in the CDR3. This chain's CDR3 is CASSLETGARDTQYF.